This T cell receptor (beta chain) was sequenced during a study of T cells after yellow fever vaccination. Overall study: The authors prepared low-cell-number fractions using SMART-Seq v4 Ultra Low Input.

Template switching by 5'RACE produced TCR cDNA, adding a universal primer site and UMIs. TCRdb ran MiXCR on the 5' RACE reads and lists one entry per CDR3 protein. The table includes about 300,000 distinct CDR3 sequences, approximately 7% detected once. General observations from the study: Peaking faster, on day 5 versus 15, the secondary response was nonetheless weaker.

This clonotype was seen only a few times. Its target is not known. This CDR3 is built from 14 residues. Trimming took 8 bases from V and 2 from J; bases not matched to a gene: 10. Looked up from germline, CDR1 is DFQATT and CDR2 is SNEGSKA (reference sequence). The sequences come from PBMCs, collected about 49 days after the first yellow fever vaccination. V gene TRBV20-1 combines with J gene TRBJ2-3; TRBD1 matches 7 bases. The sequence derives from a man between 18 and 35 years old who received the YFV17D yellow fever vaccine. The CDR3 nucleotides read TGCAGTACGAACAGGGGCAGGGACACAGATACGCAGTATTTT. This sequence encodes CSTNRGRDTDTQYF.